The 28 T cell receptor beta chains reported below all come from one sample, sequenced in a study of blood T cells in healthy people across ages. Primers used in a second PCR of roughly 7 to 12 cycles were a sample-barcoded 5' primer and a J-beta primer mix. Each CDR3 protein gets one entry after TCRdb re-called the 5' RACE reads with MiXCR. Among about 1.6 million distinct CDR3 sequences listed, approximately 32% were seen once. Sequenced: blood. All receptors derive from a woman in her 30s in good health.

V and J are TRBV2 and TRBJ2-5; no clear D gene. Germline CDR1 and CDR2: SNHLY and FYNNEI. This CDR3 region has 14 residues. V gave up 0 bases and J gave up 5 bases, with 10 bases separating them. The CDR3, as DNA: TGTGCCAGCAGTGAAGCGCGTGCGGCCGAGACCCAGTACTTC. Residues: CASSEARAAETQYF.

Of note for this clonotype: A junction boundary mismatches the germline segment, possibly from a read error. This chain links TRBV28 with TRBJ2-7; no reliable D call. The CDR3 has 11 residues. CDR1 MDHEN and CDR2 SYDVKM come from the germline V gene. The CDR3 nucleotides read TGTGCCAGCAGTTTGACCCTAGAGCCGTACTTC. Translating it yields CASSLTLEPYF.

This clonotype was counted at least ten times. The genes are TRBV20-1 and TRBJ2-7; D gene unclear. This CDR3 is 11 amino acids long. Germline V lookup: CDR1 DFQATT, CDR2 SNEGSKA (reference sequence). V was pared by 3 bases and J by 4 bases, with 7 bases between. Here the CDR3 DNA reads TGCAGTGCTAGTGGTCCTTACGAGCAGTACTTC. Translation: CSASGPYEQYF.

This clonotype was detected a few times. The chain employs TRBV5-1 and TRBJ2-1, with D unresolved. There are 15 residues in the CDR3. Germline V gene sequence: CDR1 SGHRS, CDR2 YFSETQ. Trimming cost V 0 bases and J 1 base, with 8 bases left between them. The CDR3 nucleotides read TGCGCCAGCAGCTTGGGGCGGCCGTCCTACAATGAGCAGTTCTTC. Amino acids: CASSLGRPSYNEQFF.

The chain carries TRBV7-8 and TRBJ2-7, with 8 nucleotides matching TRBD2. From germline, CDR1 is SGHVS and CDR2 FQNEAQ. The CDR3 length is 15 residues. J lost 6 bases, V lost 5 bases, and 12 bases had no gene match. CDR3 DNA sequence: TGTGCCAGCAGCCCAGGGTTACTAGCGGCGGGCGAGCAGTACTTC. Protein: CASSPGLLAAGEQYF.

The chain couples TRBV6-5 to TRBJ1-1, with unresolved D. Germline CDR1 MNHEY, CDR2 SVGAGI. The V and J ends lost 2 bases and 2 bases respectively, with 9 bases between them. This CDR3 has 14 amino acids. CDR3 coding DNA: TGTGCCAGCAGTTACGGGGTAACTAACACTGAAGCTTTCTTT. Protein product: CASSYGVTNTEAFF.

The rearrangement joins TRBV28 to TRBJ1-2, with D unresolved. Trimming removed 6 bases at V and 6 bases at J, with 8 bases between. Germline CDR1 and CDR2: MDHEN and SYDVKM. The CDR3 spans 11 residues. The CDR3 spells CASRFTNGYTF. The CDR3 DNA is TGTGCCAGCAGATTTACCAATGGCTACACCTTC.

This clonotype was observed at least ten times. The rearrangement joins TRBV27 to TRBJ2-5; possibly TRBD1 or TRBD2 for D (5 bases each). The V and J ends lost 5 bases and 11 bases respectively, with 15 bases between them. CDR3 size: 12 residues. The germline CDR1 and CDR2 sequences are MNHEY and SMNVEV (reference sequence). CDR3 coding DNA: TGTGCCAGCAGTCCTAGAATGGGGGAGCAGTACTTC. Encoded protein: CASSPRMGEQYF.

V gene TRBV4-1 combines with J gene TRBJ2-7; perhaps TRBD1 as D (5 bases). V lost 0 bases and J lost 4, with 25 bases in between. Germline V gene sequence: CDR1 MGHRA, CDR2 YSYEKL. The CDR3 is 19 residues long. CDR3 sequence reads: CASSQDSGSSRGARYEQYF. CDR3 bases: TGCGCCAGCAGCCAAGATTCCGGTTCGTCAAGGGGCGCGAGGTACGAGCAGTACTTC.

The CDR3 DNA reads as TGTGCCAGCAGACTCCTGGACAGCCCCTACGAGCAGTACTTC. Protein: CASRLLDSPYEQYF. The J gene is TRBJ2-7, the V gene TRBV6-5, with a tentative D call TRBD1 (6 bases). The length of the CDR3 is 14 residues. In germline, CDR1 is MNHEY, CDR2 SVGAGI. V shed 6 bases and J shed 2 bases, with 14 bases lying between them.

The V gene is TRBV20-1, the J gene TRBJ2-1; 10 nucleotides agree with TRBD2. The CDR3 is 14 amino acids. Unmatched junction bases numbered 8, after V lost 8 bases and J lost 4 bases. The germline V gene has CDR1 DFQATT and CDR2 SNEGSKA (reference sequence). The CDR3 loop reads CSTGPAGGYNEQFF. Here the CDR3 DNA reads TGCAGTACGGGTCCAGCGGGGGGGTACAATGAGCAGTTCTTC.

At least ten counts were recorded for this clonotype. V gene TRBV11-2 combines with J gene TRBJ2-3; D may be TRBD1 (6 bases). V lost 3 bases and J 3 bases, leaving 16 bases between the germline ends. The CDR3 covers 16 residues. Germline assignment: CDR1 SGHAT and CDR2 FQNNGV. DNA for the CDR3: TGTGCCAGCAGCTTGGGGGCCTTCAAGGGGACAGATACGCAGTATTTT. It translates to CASSLGAFKGTDTQYF.

J is TRBJ2-5 and V is TRBV29-1; D not certain. The CDR3 spans 12 residues. V gave up 2 bases and J gave up 4 bases, with 8 bases separating them. Germline CDR1 and CDR2: SQVTM and ANQGSEA. The CDR3 coding sequence is TGCAGCGTTGAACGTACCGGAGAGACCCAGTACTTC. It is translated as CSVERTGETQYF. Based on the CDR3 plus reference TRBV29-1 and TRBJ2-5, the full variable domain is SAVISQKPSRDICQRGTSLTIQCQVDSQVTMMFWYRQQPGQSLTLIATANQGSEATYESGFVIDKFPISRPNLTFSTLTVSNMSPEDSSIYLCSVERTGETQYFGPGTRLLVL.

This clonotype was picked up a small number of times. The chain joins TRBV14 to TRBJ2-1; no clear D. Trimming removed 3 bases from V and 8 bases from J, with 14 bases in between. CDR3 length: 14 amino acids. Germline V lookup: CDR1 SGHDN, CDR2 FVKESK. The CDR3 protein is CASSHRVTDDEQFF. CDR3 in DNA: TGTGCCAGCAGCCACCGGGTGACGGACGATGAGCAGTTCTTC.

This clonotype was seen a few times. The chain couples TRBV5-1 to TRBJ1-1; D gene uncertain. The CDR3 is 18 residues long. V was pared by 4 bases and J by 0 bases, with 22 bases between. CDR1 and CDR2 (germline): SGHRS, YFSETQ. CDR3 coding DNA: TGCGCCAGCAGCAACGGCGTGGCCAAACAAGTCATGAACACTGAAGCTTTCTTT. Amino acid sequence: CASSNGVAKQVMNTEAFF.

The gene calls are TRBV7-9 and TRBJ1-4, with a possible D match to TRBD1 (5 bases). CDR3 length: 14 amino acids. V was shortened by 0 bases and J by 5 bases, with 7 bases between the two germline ends. Germline values: CDR1 SEHNR, CDR2 FQNEAQ (reference sequence). CDR3 region: CASSLAGENEKLFF. CDR3 in DNA: TGTGCCAGCAGCTTAGCAGGGGAGAATGAAAAACTGTTTTTT.

V and J are TRBV28 and TRBJ2-1; 7 bases map to TRBD1. Germline V gene data show CDR1 as MDHEN and CDR2 as SYDVKM. CDR3 length: 14 residues. With 8 bases clipped from V and 4 bases from J, the junction kept 8 bases outside the gene matches. CDR3 in amino acids: CASCRDRLYNEQFF. CDR3 DNA: TGTGCCAGCTGCCGGGACAGACTTTACAATGAGCAGTTCTTC.

This chain uses TRBV6-1 with TRBJ1-2, with unresolved D. Trimming pared 2 bases from V and 0 bases from J, leaving 10 bases between. The CDR3 loop spans 15 amino acids. Germline CDR1 is MNHNS and CDR2 is SASEGT. Here the CDR3 reads CASSELGGTNYGYTF. CDR3 DNA sequence: TGTGCCAGCAGTGAATTGGGCGGTACTAACTATGGCTACACCTTC.

This clonotype was counted between two and nine times. CDR3 loop: CSARDEGGAYNEQFF. For the CDR3, the DNA is TGCAGTGCTAGAGATGAGGGGGGGGCCTACAATGAGCAGTTCTTC. The chain recombines TRBV20-1 with TRBJ2-1; D might be TRBD2 (7 bases). The CDR3 runs to 15 residues. Trimming pared 0 bases from V and 2 bases from J, leaving 11 bases between. CDR1 DFQATT and CDR2 SNEGSKA come from the germline V gene (reference sequence).

This chain joins TRBV6-6 and TRBJ2-3; perhaps TRBD1 as D (6 bases). V lost 5 bases and J 4 bases, leaving 19 bases between the germline ends. The CDR3 is made up of 16 amino acids. Germline values: CDR1 MNHNY, CDR2 SVGAGI (reference sequence). The CDR3 region is CASSPGAGVSSDTQYF. In nucleotides, the CDR3 is TGTGCCAGCAGTCCAGGGGCCGGTGTATCGTCAGATACGCAGTATTTT.

V and J are TRBV27 and TRBJ2-3, with D perhaps TRBD1 (6 bases). V was trimmed by 6 bases and J by 5 bases, leaving 15 bases between them. This CDR3 comprises 14 residues. CDR1 is MNHEY and CDR2 is SMNVEV in the germline V gene (reference sequence). The chain's CDR3 is CASSNCTGQDTQYF. The CDR3 region has the DNA TGTGCCAGCAGCAACTGTACAGGGCAAGATACGCAGTATTTT.

The chain employs TRBV29-1 and TRBJ2-7, with D unresolved. V shed 4 bases and J shed 0 bases, with 10 bases lying between them. Looked up from germline, CDR1 is SQVTM and CDR2 is ANQGSEA. The CDR3 totals 13 residues. DNA of the CDR3: TGCAGCGTTGCAACAGTTTACTCCTACGAGCAGTACTTC. Protein: CSVATVYSYEQYF.

J is TRBJ2-5 and V is TRBV5-6; maybe TRBD1 (6 bases). The CDR3 totals 17 residues. CDR1 SGHDT and CDR2 YYEEEE come from the germline V gene. V lost 2 bases and J 2 bases, leaving 19 bases between the germline ends. The CDR3 sequence is CASSLFDTQGPQETQYF. CDR3 nucleotide sequence: TGTGCCAGCAGCTTATTTGACACACAGGGACCTCAAGAGACCCAGTACTTC. Complete variable domain (other parts from reference TRBV5-6 and TRBJ2-5): DAGVTQSPTHLIKTRGQQVTLRCSPKSGHDTVSWYQQALGQGPQFIFQYYEEEERQRGNFPDRFSGHQFPNYSSELNVNALLLGDSALYLCASSLFDTQGPQETQYFGPGTRLLVL.

V usage is TRBV27 and J usage is TRBJ2-7; 8 nucleotides align to TRBD2. Trimming took 5 bases from V and 7 from J; bases not matched to a gene: 13. The CDR3 contains 15 residues. CDR1 is MNHEY, CDR2 SMNVEV, per germline (reference sequence). CDR3 DNA: TGTGCCAGCAGTCCCAGCGAGCGGGAGATCTTTGAGCAGTACTTC. It encodes CASSPSEREIFEQYF.

This clonotype appeared many times. The V gene is TRBV20-1, the J gene TRBJ2-3; TRBD1 or TRBD2 may be the D gene (5 bases each). Germline assignment: CDR1 DFQATT and CDR2 SNEGSKA (reference sequence). There are 14 residues in the CDR3. V lost 6 bases, J lost 1 base, and 14 bases lay in between. The CDR3 spells CSATGTSRTDTQYF. DNA for the CDR3: TGCAGTGCCACTGGGACGAGCCGCACAGATACGCAGTATTTT.

This clonotype occurred many times. This sequence joins TRBV20-1 and TRBJ2-7; 8 nucleotides match TRBD2. V trimming: 3 bases; J trimming: 6 bases; junction bases outside the gene matches: 7. CDR1 and CDR2 from the germline V gene are DFQATT and SNEGSKA (reference sequence). CDR3 size: 13 residues. CDR3 sequence (DNA): TGCAGTGCTAGTCTGACTAGCGAGGGCGAGCAGTACTTC. It is translated as CSASLTSEGEQYF.

The chain couples TRBV20-1 to TRBJ1-2; no definite D call. V lost 4 bases and J 3 bases, leaving 15 bases between the germline ends. The CDR3 runs to 14 residues. The V gene's germline CDR1 is DFQATT and CDR2 SNEGSKA (reference sequence). The CDR3 protein is CSATGQATDYGYTF. CDR3 sequence (DNA): TGCAGTGCTACAGGTCAGGCAACCGACTATGGCTACACCTTC.

This clonotype was seen more than once but under ten times. A much larger clone sits a single nucleotide away, making a read error possible. The V gene is TRBV7-2, the J gene TRBJ1-2, with 9 bases matching TRBD1. V was pared by 4 bases and J by 2 bases, with 20 bases of the junction left unmatched. This CDR3 has 20 residues. Germline loops: CDR1 SGHTA, CDR2 FQGNSA. The CDR3 bases are TGTGCCAGCAGCTCATTCCGGGACAGGGAAACCCTACCCTCCAACTATGGCTACACCTTC. Its translation is CASSSFRDRETLPSNYGYTF.